One and the same sample provided the 15 T cell receptor beta chains below, sequenced in a study of blood T cell repertoires in COVID-19. The repertoire was sequenced with immunoSEQ multiplex PCR; TCRdb's copy has only in-frame clones and lacks some. The repertoire includes about 170,000 clones, around 85% of them detected once, and approximately 9.9% sits in the top ten. The source material was peripheral blood. The receptors shown here come from a woman aged 60-75 years with COVID-19, enrolled during active disease.

The chain links TRBV28 to TRBJ1-5; 12 nucleotides align to TRBD1. The length of the CDR3 is 16 residues. V lost 5 bases, J lost 9 bases, and 11 bases stayed unmatched. Germline CDR1 MDHEN, CDR2 SYDVKM. The CDR3 loop reads CASSLTGQGAHGPQHF. The CDR3 region has the DNA TGTGCCAGCAGTCTAACGGGACAGGGGGCTCACGGGCCCCAGCATTTT.

This clone has only one observation. The CDR3 is CATSRGSSYNEQFF. In nucleotides, the CDR3 is TGTGCCACCAGCCGCGGGAGCTCCTACAATGAGCAGTTCTTC. V usage is TRBV24-1 and J usage is TRBJ2-1, with TRBD2 matching over 7 bases. J gave up 0 bases and V 7 bases, and 2 bases lay outside the gene matches. Germline V gene lookup returns CDR1 KGHDR and CDR2 SFDVKD. The CDR3 is made up of 14 amino acids.

The chain combines TRBV28 with TRBJ1-2; TRBD1 matches 8 bases. The CDR3 is made up of 14 amino acids. Germline trimming cut 5 bases from V and 9 bases from J; bases unmatched to any gene: 11. Germline-derived CDR1 and CDR2 are MDHEN and SYDVKM. CDR3 sequence reads: CASSPTSSRGRYTF. The CDR3 DNA reads TGTGCCAGCAGTCCGACCTCCTCCAGGGGGCGCTACACCTTC.

V is TRBV27 and J is TRBJ2-7, with D perhaps matching TRBD1 (6 bases). From germline, CDR1 is MNHEY and CDR2 SMNVEV (reference sequence). CDR3 length: 16 residues. Trimming shortened V by 6 bases and J by 6 bases, and 24 bases separated the two germline ends. CDR3 amino acids: CASSRRRATGPTEQYF. The CDR3 DNA reads TGTGCCAGCAGCCGGAGGCGGGCGACAGGTCCTACCGAGCAGTACTTC.

This sequence joins TRBV30 and TRBJ2-7; D ambiguous. Trimming removed 0 bases from V and 7 bases from J, with 13 bases in between. Germline CDR1 and CDR2: GTSNPN and SVGIG (reference sequence). The CDR3 totals 13 residues. CDR3 DNA: TGTGCCTGGAGTGTACTTAAGCTAGGAGAGCAGTACTTC. Its translation is CAWSVLKLGEQYF.

The CDR3 sequence is CASSLARDRANEQFF. Here the CDR3 DNA reads TGTGCCAGCAGCTTAGCCCGGGACAGGGCAAATGAGCAGTTCTTC. The chain recombines TRBV11-2 with TRBJ2-1, with 9 bases matching TRBD1. This CDR3 is built from 15 residues. The trim removed 1 base at V and 7 bases at J, leaving 5 bases unmatched. Germline CDR1 reads SGHAT; CDR2 reads FQNNGV.

This sequence joins TRBV6-6 and TRBJ2-7, with D unresolved. The CDR3 length is 15 residues. CDR1 MNHNY and CDR2 SVGAGI come from the germline V gene (reference sequence). Trimming pared 6 bases from V and 6 bases from J, leaving 21 bases between. The CDR3 region has the DNA TGTGCCAGCAGACCAGACGGAGTCCGGATTGGCGAGCAGTACTTC. It yields the protein CASRPDGVRIGEQYF.

The chain carries TRBV5-4 and TRBJ1-1, with D hard to call. Deletions cut 5 bases from V and 2 bases from J, with 13 bases between. Germline V gene lookup returns CDR1 SGHNT and CDR2 YYREEE (reference sequence). The length of the CDR3 is 14 residues. As DNA, the CDR3 is TGTGCCAGCAGGCGAGGGAGCGGAAACACTGAAGCTTTCTTT. Amino acids: CASRRGSGNTEAFF.

The chain carries TRBV7-9 and TRBJ2-2, with a weak D call TRBD2 (6 bases). The length of the CDR3 is 15 residues. V was clipped by 4 bases and J by 6 bases, with 15 bases between them. CDR1 is SEHNR, CDR2 FQNEAQ, per germline (reference sequence). CDR3 nucleotide sequence: TGTGCCAGCAGCTCCCCCGGGACTGTTCCCGGGGAGCTGTTTTTT. Amino acid sequence: CASSSPGTVPGELFF.

This chain uses TRBV10-2 with TRBJ2-2, with 9 bases aligning to TRBD2. CDR1 WSHSY and CDR2 SAAADI come from the germline V gene. Trimming at V came to 8 bases and at J to 4 bases, leaving 2 bases not matched to a gene. The CDR3 covers 13 residues. This CDR3 is CASCGRVTGELFF. In DNA form, the CDR3 reads TGCGCCAGCTGCGGGAGGGTCACCGGGGAGCTGTTTTTT.

The V and J genes are TRBV9 and TRBJ2-4, with D perhaps matching TRBD2 (6 bases). Germline-derived CDR1 and CDR2 are SGDLS and YYNGEE. CDR3 length equals 14 residues. Trimming took off 0 bases at V and 6 bases at J, with 10 bases between the two ends. CDR3 in amino acids: CASSVDAGRNIQYF. CDR3 DNA: TGTGCCAGCAGCGTAGACGCGGGAAGAAACATTCAGTACTTC.

The chain uses TRBV7-2 and TRBJ1-1; D is possibly TRBD1 (6 bases). V lost 1 base, J lost 10 bases, and 10 bases lay in between. This CDR3 is built from 12 residues. The germline V gene has CDR1 SGHTA and CDR2 FQGNSA. The CDR3 region has the DNA TGTGCCAGCAGCTTAGGATTAGGGGGAGCTTTCTTT. Protein product: CASSLGLGGAFF.

The J gene is TRBJ1-1, the V gene TRBV19, with a weak D call TRBD1 (5 bases). The germline V and J ends were trimmed by 9 bases and 1 base, with 12 bases remaining between them. This CDR3 has 13 amino acids. CDR1 LNHDA and CDR2 SQIVND come from the germline V gene (reference sequence). The CDR3 region has the DNA TGTGCCAGCGGGACTTACCGGAACACTGAAGCTTTCTTT. This translates into CASGTYRNTEAFF. Based on the CDR3 plus reference TRBV19 and TRBJ1-1, the full variable domain is DGGITQSPKYLFRKEGQNVTLSCEQNLNHDAMYWYRQDPGQGLRLIYYSQIVNDFQKGDIAEGYSVSREKKESFPLTVTSAQKNPTAFYLCASGTYRNTEAFFGQGTRLTVV.

The J gene is TRBJ1-1, the V gene TRBV5-1, with 11 bases lining up with TRBD1. CDR1 is SGHRS, CDR2 YFSETQ, per germline. V lost 4 bases and J lost 6; bases outside the gene matches: 8. This CDR3 comprises 15 residues. In DNA form, the CDR3 reads TGCGCCAGCAGCCCGGGGACAGGGGGGAGTTCTGAAGCTTTCTTT. Protein sequence: CASSPGTGGSSEAFF.

The chain has TRBV10-1 and TRBJ2-2; 10 nucleotides match TRBD2. CDR3 length equals 15 residues. CDR1 WNHNN and CDR2 SYGVQD come from the germline V gene (reference sequence). Losses at the gene ends were 5 bases for V and 5 bases for J; bases not matched to a gene: 5. The CDR3 coding sequence is TGCGCCAGCAGTCAAGCGGGAGGGCCGACCGGGGAGCTGTTTTTT. Its translation: CASSQAGGPTGELFF.